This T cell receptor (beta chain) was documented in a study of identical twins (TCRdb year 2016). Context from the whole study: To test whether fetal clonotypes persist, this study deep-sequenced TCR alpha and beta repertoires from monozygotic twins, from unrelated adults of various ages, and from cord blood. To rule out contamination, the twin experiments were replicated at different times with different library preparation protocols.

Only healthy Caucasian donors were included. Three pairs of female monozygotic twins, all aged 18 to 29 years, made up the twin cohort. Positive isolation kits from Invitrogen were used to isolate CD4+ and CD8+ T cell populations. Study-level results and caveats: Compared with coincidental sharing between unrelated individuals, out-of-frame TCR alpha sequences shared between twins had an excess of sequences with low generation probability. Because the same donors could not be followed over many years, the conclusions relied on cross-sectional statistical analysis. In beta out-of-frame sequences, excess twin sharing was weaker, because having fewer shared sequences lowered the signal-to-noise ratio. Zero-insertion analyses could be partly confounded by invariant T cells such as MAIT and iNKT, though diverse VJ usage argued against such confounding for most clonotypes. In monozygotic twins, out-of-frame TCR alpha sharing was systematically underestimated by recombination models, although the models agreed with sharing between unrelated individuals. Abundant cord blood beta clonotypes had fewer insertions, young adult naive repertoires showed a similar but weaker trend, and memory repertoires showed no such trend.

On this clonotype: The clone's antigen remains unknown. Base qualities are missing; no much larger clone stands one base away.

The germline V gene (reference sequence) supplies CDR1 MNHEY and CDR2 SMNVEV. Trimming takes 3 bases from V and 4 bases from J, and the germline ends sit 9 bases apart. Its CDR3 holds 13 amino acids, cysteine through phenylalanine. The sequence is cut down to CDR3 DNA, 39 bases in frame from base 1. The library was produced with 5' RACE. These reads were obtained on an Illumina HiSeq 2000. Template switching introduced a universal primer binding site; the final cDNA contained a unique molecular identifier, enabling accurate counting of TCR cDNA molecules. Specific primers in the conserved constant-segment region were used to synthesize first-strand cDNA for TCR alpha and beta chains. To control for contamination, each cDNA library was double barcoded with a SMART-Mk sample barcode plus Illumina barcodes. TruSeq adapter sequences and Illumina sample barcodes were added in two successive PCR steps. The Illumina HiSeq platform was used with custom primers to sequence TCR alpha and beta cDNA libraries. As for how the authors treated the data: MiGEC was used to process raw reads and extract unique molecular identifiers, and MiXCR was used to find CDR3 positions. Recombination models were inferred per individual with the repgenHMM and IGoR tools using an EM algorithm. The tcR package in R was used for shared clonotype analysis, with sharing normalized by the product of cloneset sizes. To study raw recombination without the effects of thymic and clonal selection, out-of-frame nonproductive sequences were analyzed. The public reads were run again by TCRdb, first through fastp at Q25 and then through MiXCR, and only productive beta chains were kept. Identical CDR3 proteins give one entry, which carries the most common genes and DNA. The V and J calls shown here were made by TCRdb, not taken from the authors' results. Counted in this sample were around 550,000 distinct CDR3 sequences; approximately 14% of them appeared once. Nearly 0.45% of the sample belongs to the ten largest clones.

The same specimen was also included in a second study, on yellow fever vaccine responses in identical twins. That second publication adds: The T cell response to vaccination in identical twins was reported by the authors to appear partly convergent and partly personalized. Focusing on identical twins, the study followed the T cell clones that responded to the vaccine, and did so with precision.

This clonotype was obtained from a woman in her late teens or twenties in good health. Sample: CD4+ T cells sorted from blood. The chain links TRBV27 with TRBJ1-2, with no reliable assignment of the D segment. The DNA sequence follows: TGTGCCAGCAGTTTTACGGTTTCCTATGGCTACACCTTC. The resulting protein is CASSFTVSYGYTF.